This T cell receptor (beta chain) was recovered during a study of blood T cell repertoires in COVID-19. Study context: Acute and convalescent COVID-19 samples came from the United States, Italy and Spain. T cells, B-cell-depleted T cells, or PBMCs supplied cDNA or gDNA.

Repertoires were generated with immunoSEQ multiplex PCR, while TCRdb's copy carries only in-frame clones and drops some. The table records about 200,000 clones, approximately 91% of them present only once. The length of the CDR3 is 15 residues. Germline V gives CDR1 SNHLY, CDR2 FYNNEI. The V gene end was trimmed by 5 bases and the J gene end by 0 bases; junction bases not matched to a gene: 5. This clone was counted a single time. The clonotype originates from a man aged 55 to 70 who had recovered from COVID-19. The specimen was peripheral blood. The V call is TRBV2, the J call TRBJ2-3, with TRBD2 matching over 7 bases. The CDR3 DNA is TGTGCCAGCAGTCGGGGGGAAACTAGCACAGATACGCAGTATTTT. It is translated as CASSRGETSTDTQYF.